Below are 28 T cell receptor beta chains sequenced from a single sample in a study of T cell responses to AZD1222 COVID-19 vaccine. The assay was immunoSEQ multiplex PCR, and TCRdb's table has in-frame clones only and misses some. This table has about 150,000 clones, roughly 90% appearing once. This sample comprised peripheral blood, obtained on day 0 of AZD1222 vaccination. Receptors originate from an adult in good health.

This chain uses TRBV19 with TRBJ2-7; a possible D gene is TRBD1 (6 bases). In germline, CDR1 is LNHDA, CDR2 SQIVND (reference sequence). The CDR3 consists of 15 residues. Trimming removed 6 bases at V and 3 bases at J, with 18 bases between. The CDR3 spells CASSQPGVQFYEQYF. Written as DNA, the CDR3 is TGTGCCAGTAGCCAACCAGGGGTCCAATTCTACGAGCAGTACTTC.

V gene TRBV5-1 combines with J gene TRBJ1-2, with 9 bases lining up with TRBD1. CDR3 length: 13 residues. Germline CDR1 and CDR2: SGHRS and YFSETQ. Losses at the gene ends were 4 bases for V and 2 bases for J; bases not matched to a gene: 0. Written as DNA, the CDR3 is TGCGCCAGCAGCGGACAGGGGAACTATGGCTACACCTTC. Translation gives CASSGQGNYGYTF.

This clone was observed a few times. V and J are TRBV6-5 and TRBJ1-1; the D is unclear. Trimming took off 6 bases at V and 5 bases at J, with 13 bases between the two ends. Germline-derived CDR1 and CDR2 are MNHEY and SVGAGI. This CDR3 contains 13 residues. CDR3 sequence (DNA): TGTGCCAGCAGGGAGAGGGCATGGACTGAAGCTTTCTTT. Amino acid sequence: CASRERAWTEAFF.

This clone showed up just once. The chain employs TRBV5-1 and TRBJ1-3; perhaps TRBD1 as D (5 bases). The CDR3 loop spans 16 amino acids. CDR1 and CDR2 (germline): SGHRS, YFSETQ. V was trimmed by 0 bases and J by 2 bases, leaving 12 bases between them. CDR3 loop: CASSLGDADPGNTIYF. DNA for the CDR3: TGCGCCAGCAGCTTGGGGGACGCGGACCCTGGAAACACCATATATTTT.

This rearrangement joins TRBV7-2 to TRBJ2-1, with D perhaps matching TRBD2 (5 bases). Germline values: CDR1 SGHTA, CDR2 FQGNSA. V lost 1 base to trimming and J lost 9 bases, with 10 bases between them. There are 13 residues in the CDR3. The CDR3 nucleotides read TGTGCCAGCAGCTTAGACCGGACTGGTGAGCAGTTCTTC. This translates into CASSLDRTGEQFF. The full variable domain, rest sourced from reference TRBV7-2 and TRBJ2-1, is GAGVSQSPSNKVTEKGKDVELRCDPISGHTALYWYRQSLGQGLEFLIYFQGNSAPDKSGLPSDRFSAERTGGSVSTLTIQRTQQEDSAVYLCASSLDRTGEQFFGPGTRLTVL.

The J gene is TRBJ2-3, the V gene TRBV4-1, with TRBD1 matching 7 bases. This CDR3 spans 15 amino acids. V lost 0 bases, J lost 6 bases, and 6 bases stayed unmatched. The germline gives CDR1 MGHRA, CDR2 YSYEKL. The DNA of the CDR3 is TGCGCCAGCAGCCAAGATGGGACAGCTTCGGATACGCAGTATTTT. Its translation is CASSQDGTASDTQYF.

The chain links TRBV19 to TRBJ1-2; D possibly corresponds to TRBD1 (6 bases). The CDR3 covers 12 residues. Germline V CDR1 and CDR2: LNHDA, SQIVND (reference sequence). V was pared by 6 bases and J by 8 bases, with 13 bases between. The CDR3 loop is CASSRGFEGYTF. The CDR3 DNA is TGTGCCAGTAGCAGGGGATTTGAGGGCTACACCTTC.

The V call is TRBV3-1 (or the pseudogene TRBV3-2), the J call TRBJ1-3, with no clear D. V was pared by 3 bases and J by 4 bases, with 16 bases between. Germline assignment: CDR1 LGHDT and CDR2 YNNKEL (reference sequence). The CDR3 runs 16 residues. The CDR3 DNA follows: TGTGCCAGCAGCCAGCAAGGGTCTTACGGAGGAAACACCATATATTTT. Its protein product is CASSQQGSYGGNTIYF.

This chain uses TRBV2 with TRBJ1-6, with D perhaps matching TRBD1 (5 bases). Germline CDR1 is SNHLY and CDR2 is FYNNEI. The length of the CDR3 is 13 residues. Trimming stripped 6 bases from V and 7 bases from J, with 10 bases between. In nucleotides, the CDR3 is TGTGCCAGCAGGCCGACAGTAAATTCACCCCTCCACTTT. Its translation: CASRPTVNSPLHF. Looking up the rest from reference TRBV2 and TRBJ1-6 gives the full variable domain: EPEVTQTPSHQVTQMGQEVILRCVPISNHLYFYWYRQILGQKVEFLVSFYNNEISEKSEIFDDQFSVERPDGSNFTLKIRSTKLEDSAMYFCASRPTVNSPLHFGNGTRLTVT.

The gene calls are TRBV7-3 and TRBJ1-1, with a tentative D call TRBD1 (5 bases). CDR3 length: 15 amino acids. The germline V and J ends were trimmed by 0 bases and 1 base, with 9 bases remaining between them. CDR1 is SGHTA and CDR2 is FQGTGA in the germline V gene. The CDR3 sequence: CASSLTRAENTEAFF. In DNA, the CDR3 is TGTGCCAGCAGCTTAACCAGGGCCGAGAACACTGAAGCTTTCTTT.

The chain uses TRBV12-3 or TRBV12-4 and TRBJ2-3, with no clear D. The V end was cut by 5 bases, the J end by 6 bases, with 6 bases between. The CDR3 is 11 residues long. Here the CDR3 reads CASSQTDTQYF. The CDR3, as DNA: TGTGCCAGCAGTCAAACGGATACGCAGTATTTT.

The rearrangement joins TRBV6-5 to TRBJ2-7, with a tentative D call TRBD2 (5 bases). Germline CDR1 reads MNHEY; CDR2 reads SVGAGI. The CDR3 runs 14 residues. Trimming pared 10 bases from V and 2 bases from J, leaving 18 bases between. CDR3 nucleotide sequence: TGTGCCATCTCAAAGGGAGCCGGTACCTACGAGCAGTACTTC. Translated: CAISKGAGTYEQYF.

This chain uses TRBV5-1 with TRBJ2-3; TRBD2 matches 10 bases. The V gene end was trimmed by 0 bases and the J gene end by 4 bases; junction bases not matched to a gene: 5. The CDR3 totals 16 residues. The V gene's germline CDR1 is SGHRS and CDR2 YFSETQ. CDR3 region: CASSLGIAGGADTQYF. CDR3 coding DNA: TGCGCCAGCAGCTTGGGGATAGCGGGAGGAGCAGATACGCAGTATTTT.

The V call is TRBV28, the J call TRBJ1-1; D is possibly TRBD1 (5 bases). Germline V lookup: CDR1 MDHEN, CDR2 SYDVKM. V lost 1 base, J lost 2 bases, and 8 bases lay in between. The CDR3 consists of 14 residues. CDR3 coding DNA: TGTGCCAGCAGTTTATTAGGGGCAAACACTGAAGCTTTCTTT. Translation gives CASSLLGANTEAFF. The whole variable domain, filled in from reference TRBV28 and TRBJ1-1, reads DVKVTQSSRYLVKRTGEKVFLECVQDMDHENMFWYRQDPGLGLRLIYFSYDVKMKEKGDIPEGYSVSREKKERFSLILESASTNQTSMYLCASSLLGANTEAFFGQGTRLTVV.

CDR3 sequence (DNA): TGTGCCAGCAGCTTAGCTCGGGCGGGAGGGCCCGAGCAGTACTTC. It yields the protein CASSLARAGGPEQYF. The chain joins TRBV11-2 to TRBJ2-7; 9 nucleotides align to TRBD2. Germline-derived CDR1 and CDR2 are SGHAT and FQNNGV. The CDR3 length is 15 residues. Losses at the gene ends were 1 base for V and 6 bases for J; bases not matched to a gene: 7.

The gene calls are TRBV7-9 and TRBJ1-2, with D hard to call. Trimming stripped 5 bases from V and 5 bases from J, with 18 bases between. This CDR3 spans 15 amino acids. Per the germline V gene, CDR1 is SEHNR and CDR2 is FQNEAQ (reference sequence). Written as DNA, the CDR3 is TGTGCCAGCAGCCCGAGAGGGCTTCGAGTGTATGGCTACACCTTC. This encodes CASSPRGLRVYGYTF. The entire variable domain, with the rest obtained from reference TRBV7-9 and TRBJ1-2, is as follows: DTGVSQNPRHKITKRGQNVTFRCDPISEHNRLYWYRQTLGQGPEFLTYFQNEAQLEKSRLLSDRFSAERPKGSFSTLEIQRTEQGDSAMYLCASSPRGLRVYGYTFGSGTRLTVV.

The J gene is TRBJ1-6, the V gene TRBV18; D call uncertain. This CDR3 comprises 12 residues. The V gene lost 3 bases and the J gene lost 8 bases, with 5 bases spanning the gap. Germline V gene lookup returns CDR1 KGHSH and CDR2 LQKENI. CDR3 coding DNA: TGTGCCAGCTCACCCGGGGATTCACCCCTCCACTTT. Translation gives CASSPGDSPLHF.

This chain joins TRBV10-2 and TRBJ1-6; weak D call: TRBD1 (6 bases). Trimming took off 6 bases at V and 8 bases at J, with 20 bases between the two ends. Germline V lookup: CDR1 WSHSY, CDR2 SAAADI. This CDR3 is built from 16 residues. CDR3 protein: CASRGGGVIGYSPLHF. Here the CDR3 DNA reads TGCGCCAGCAGGGGGGGCGGGGTCATAGGGTATTCACCCCTCCACTTT.

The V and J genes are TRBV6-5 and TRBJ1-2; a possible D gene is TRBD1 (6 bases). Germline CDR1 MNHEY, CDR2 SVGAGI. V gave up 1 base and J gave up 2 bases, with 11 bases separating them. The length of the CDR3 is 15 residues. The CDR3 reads CASSYWIRGNYGYTF. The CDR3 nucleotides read TGTGCCAGCAGTTACTGGATAAGGGGGAACTATGGCTACACCTTC.

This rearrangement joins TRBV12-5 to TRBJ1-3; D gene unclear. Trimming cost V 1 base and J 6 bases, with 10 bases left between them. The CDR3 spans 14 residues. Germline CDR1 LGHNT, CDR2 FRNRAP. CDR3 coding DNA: TGTGCTAGTGGTTTGGCTTCGAAACTAAACACCATATATTTT. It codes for CASGLASKLNTIYF.

This CDR3 is CATSPGGAANYGYTF. The DNA of the CDR3 is TGTGCCACCAGCCCCGGGGGGGCGGCTAACTATGGCTACACCTTC. The chain recombines TRBV6-4 with TRBJ1-2; the D gene is possibly TRBD1 (6 bases). This CDR3 is 15 amino acids long. CDR1 is MRHNA and CDR2 is SNTAGT in the germline V gene. The ends were cut back, 10 bases at V and 0 bases at J, with 18 bases in the middle.

CDR3: CASSLGPTSSSYNSPLHF. In nucleotides, the CDR3 is TGTGCCAGCAGCTTGGGGCCCACGAGCAGCTCCTATAATTCACCCCTCCACTTT. The chain combines TRBV5-8 with TRBJ1-6; D gene ambiguous. Trimming removed 0 bases at V and 0 bases at J, with 13 bases between. Germline assignment: CDR1 SGHTS and CDR2 YDEGEE. This CDR3 has 18 amino acids.

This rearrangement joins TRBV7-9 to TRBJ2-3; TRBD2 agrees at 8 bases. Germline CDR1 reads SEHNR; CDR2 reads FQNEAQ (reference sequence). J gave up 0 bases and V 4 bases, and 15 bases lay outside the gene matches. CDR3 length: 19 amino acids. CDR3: CASSSRVVGRGFSTDTQYF. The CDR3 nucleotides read TGTGCCAGCAGCTCAAGAGTCGTCGGGAGGGGCTTTAGCACAGATACGCAGTATTTT.

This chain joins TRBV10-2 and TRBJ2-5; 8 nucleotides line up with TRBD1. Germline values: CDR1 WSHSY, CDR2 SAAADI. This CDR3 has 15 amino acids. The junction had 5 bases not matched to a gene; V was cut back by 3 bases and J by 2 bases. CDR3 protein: CASSDVGQGQETQYF. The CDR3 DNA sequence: TGCGCCAGCAGTGATGTAGGACAGGGACAAGAGACCCAGTACTTC.

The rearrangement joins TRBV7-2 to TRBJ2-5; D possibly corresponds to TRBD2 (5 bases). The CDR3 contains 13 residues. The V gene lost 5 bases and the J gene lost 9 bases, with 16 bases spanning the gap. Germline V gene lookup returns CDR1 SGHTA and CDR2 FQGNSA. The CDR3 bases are TGTGCCAGCAGCCCTCGGGAATTACGGGCCCAGTACTTC. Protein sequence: CASSPRELRAQYF.

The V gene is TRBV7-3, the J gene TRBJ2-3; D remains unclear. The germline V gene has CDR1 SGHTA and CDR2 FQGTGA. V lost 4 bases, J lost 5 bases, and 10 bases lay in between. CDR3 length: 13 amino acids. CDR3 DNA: TGTGCCAGCAGCTCTTGGAATGGAGATACGCAGTATTTT. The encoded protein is CASSSWNGDTQYF. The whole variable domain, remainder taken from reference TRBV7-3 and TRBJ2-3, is GAGVSQTPSNKVTEKGKYVELRCDPISGHTALYWYRQSLGQGPEFLIYFQGTGAADDSGLPNDRFFAVRPEGSVSTLKIQRTERGDSAVYLCASSSWNGDTQYFGPGTRLTVL.

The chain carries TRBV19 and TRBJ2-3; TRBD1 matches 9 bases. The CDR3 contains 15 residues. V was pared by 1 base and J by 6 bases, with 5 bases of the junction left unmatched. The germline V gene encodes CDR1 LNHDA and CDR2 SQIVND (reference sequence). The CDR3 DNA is TGTGCCAGTAGTATAGTCGGGACAGGGAAGGATACGCAGTATTTT. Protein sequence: CASSIVGTGKDTQYF.

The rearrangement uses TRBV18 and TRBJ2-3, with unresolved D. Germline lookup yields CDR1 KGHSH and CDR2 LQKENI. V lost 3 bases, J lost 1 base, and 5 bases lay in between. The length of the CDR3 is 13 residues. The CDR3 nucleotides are TGTGCCAGCTCACCCGATCGCACAGATACGCAGTATTTT. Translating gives CASSPDRTDTQYF.